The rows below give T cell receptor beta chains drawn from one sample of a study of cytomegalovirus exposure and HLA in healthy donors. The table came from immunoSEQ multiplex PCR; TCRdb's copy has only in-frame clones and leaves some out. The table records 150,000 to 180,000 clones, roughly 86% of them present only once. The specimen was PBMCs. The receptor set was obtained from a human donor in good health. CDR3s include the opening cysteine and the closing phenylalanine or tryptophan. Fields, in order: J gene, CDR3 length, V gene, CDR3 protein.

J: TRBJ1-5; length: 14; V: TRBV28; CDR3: CASYVQGKNQPQHF
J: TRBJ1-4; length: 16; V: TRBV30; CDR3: CAWSVAPDSTNEKLFF
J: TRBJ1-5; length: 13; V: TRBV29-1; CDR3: CSVRTDSNQPQHF
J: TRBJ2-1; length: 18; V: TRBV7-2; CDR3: CASSLAPVESGIYNEQFF
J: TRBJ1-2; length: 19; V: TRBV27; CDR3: CASSLTNPHSTGTDYGYTF
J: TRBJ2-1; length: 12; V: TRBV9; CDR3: CASSGEANEQFF
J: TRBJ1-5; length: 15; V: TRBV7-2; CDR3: CASSSWTGFDQPQHF
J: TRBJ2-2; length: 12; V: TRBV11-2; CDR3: CASTTTVRELFF
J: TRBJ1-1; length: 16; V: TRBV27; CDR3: CASSTVPTGFGAEAFF
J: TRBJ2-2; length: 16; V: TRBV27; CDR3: CASSLSETGNTGELFF
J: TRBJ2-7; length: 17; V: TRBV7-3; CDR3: CASSLKGVTGAAYEQYF
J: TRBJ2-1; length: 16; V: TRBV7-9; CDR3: CASSLHPGQKYNEQFF
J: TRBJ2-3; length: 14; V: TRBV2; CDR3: CASREPTTTDTQYF
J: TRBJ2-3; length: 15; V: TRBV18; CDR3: CASSPEYTAWDTQYF
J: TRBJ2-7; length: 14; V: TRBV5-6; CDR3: CASSLSQFQSEQYF
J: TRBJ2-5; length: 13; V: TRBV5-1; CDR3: CASSFHRQETQYF
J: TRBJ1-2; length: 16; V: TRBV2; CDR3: CATYRDSFSENYGYTF
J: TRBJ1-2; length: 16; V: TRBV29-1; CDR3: CSVVGQGESTNYGYTF